Below are 32 T cell receptor beta chains sequenced from a single sample in a study of T cells in Graves' hyperthyroidism and ophthalmopathy. RNA transcripts were the template for amplifying TCR beta CDR3 regions. An initial round of RT-PCR targeting the TCR CDR3 relied on the HTBI primer set. TCRdb re-called the multiplex PCR reads through MiXCR, storing one row per CDR3 protein. The sample carries around 600,000 distinct CDR3 sequences, 45% recorded once. The material sequenced was peripheral blood or thyroid tissue (not recorded which). The receptors were gathered from an adult man with Graves' disease, either hyperthyroidism or ophthalmopathy (not recorded which).

Note on this clonotype: This may be a read error, as it is one base from a much larger clone. The rearrangement uses TRBV7-9 and TRBJ1-1; 9 positions match TRBD1. The CDR3 extends over 15 amino acids. CDR1 is SEHNR and CDR2 is FQNEAQ in the germline V gene (reference sequence). Here the CDR3 reads CACSLTTGGKTEAFF. The CDR3 DNA is TGTGCCTGCAGTTTAACGACAGGGGGAAAAACTGAAGCTTTCTTT.

The table lists this clonotype with many counts. CDR3 sequence reads: CAISDQGLGYTF. The CDR3 DNA reads TGTGCCATCAGTGACCAGGGGCTCGGCTACACCTTC. This sequence joins TRBV10-3 and TRBJ1-2; maybe TRBD1 (6 bases). The CDR3 is 12 amino acids. Germline CDR1 is ENHRY and CDR2 is SYGVKD. V shed 3 bases and J shed 8 bases, with 10 bases lying between them.

Remarks on this clonotype: A clone one base away is much larger, so this may be a read error. This chain uses TRBV29-1 with TRBJ2-2; no reliable D call. V was cut by 4 bases and J by 1 base, with 10 bases left in between. Germline CDR1 and CDR2: SQVTM and ANQGSEA. The CDR3 is made up of 14 amino acids. The CDR3 here is CSVGRSENTGELFF. CDR3 bases: TGCAGCGTTGGAAGGTCCGAGAACACCGGGGAGCTGTTTTTT.

V usage is TRBV29-1 and J usage is TRBJ1-4; a weak D match, TRBD1 (5 bases). Trimming shortened V by 8 bases and J by 3 bases, and 10 bases separated the two germline ends. The CDR3 length is 12 residues. Germline assignment: CDR1 SQVTM and CDR2 ANQGSEA. Here the CDR3 reads CSSGGANEKLFF. CDR3 coding DNA: TGCAGCTCGGGGGGGGCTAATGAAAAACTGTTTTTT. Combining the CDR3 with reference TRBV29-1 and TRBJ1-4 gives the whole variable domain SAVISQKPSRDICQRGTSLTIQCQVDSQVTMMFWYRQQPGQSLTLIATANQGSEATYESGFVIDKFPISRPNLTFSTLTVSNMSPEDSSIYLCSSGGANEKLFFGSGTQLSVL.

The table lists this clonotype with many counts. The rearrangement joins TRBV5-1 to TRBJ2-7, with D possibly TRBD1 on 6 matching bases. Germline assignment: CDR1 SGHRS and CDR2 YFSETQ. The length of the CDR3 is 15 residues. Trimming shortened V by 2 bases and J by 3 bases, and 15 bases separated the two germline ends. CDR3 sequence (DNA): TGCGCCAGCAGCTTTACTACCGGGACAAACTACGAGCAGTACTTC. It encodes CASSFTTGTNYEQYF.

This chain uses TRBV7-9 with TRBJ1-6; 8 nucleotides agree with TRBD1. The CDR3 extends over 16 amino acids. The V gene end was trimmed by 5 bases and the J gene end by 9 bases; junction bases not matched to a gene: 12. Germline assignment: CDR1 SEHNR and CDR2 FQNEAQ (reference sequence). CDR3 region: CASSRTDRDYGSPLHF. In DNA form, the CDR3 reads TGTGCCAGCAGCCGTACGGACAGGGATTACGGTTCACCCCTCCACTTT.

The V and J genes are TRBV7-8 and TRBJ2-2; 14 positions agree with TRBD2. With V trimmed by 6 bases and J by 6 bases, 6 bases remained unmatched. This CDR3 is built from 16 residues. Germline lookup yields CDR1 SGHVS and CDR2 FQNEAQ. The CDR3 reads CASSLRLAGGAGELFF. The CDR3 nucleotides read TGTGCCAGCAGTCTACGACTAGCGGGAGGGGCCGGGGAGCTGTTTTTT.

The rearrangement uses TRBV11-3 and TRBJ1-4; 9 bases are shared with TRBD1. Germline trimming cut 6 bases from V and 15 bases from J; bases unmatched to any gene: 8. CDR3 length: 12 residues. Germline loops: CDR1 SGHNT, CDR2 YENEEA. CDR3 bases: TGTGCCAGCAGTCCCGGGACAGGGATGATGTTTTTT. Translating gives CASSPGTGMMFF.

This rearrangement joins TRBV25-1 to TRBJ1-2; the match to TRBD1 covers 9 bases. CDR1 and CDR2 from the germline V gene are MGHDK and SYGVNS. The length of the CDR3 is 15 residues. CDR3 residues: CARDLDRGSRYGYTF. For the CDR3, the DNA is TGTGCTAGAGATCTGGACAGGGGTTCCCGCTATGGCTACACCTTC.

This clonotype has just a few counts. The chain links TRBV5-1 to TRBJ1-1; no clear D. The CDR3 runs 15 residues. Trimming left V 2 bases short and J 6 bases short, with 17 bases between. CDR1 SGHRS and CDR2 YFSETQ come from the germline V gene. CDR3 sequence reads: CASSFGGLAGAEAFF. As DNA, the CDR3 is TGCGCCAGCAGCTTCGGAGGGCTCGCTGGGGCTGAAGCTTTCTTT.

The CDR3 nucleotides are TGTGCCAGCAGCACTACAGGGGCGGATCAGCCCCAGCATTTT. Protein product: CASSTTGADQPQHF. The chain employs TRBV10-3 and TRBJ1-5; TRBD1 matches 7 bases. Germline-derived CDR1 and CDR2 are ENHRY and SYGVKD. The length of the CDR3 is 14 residues. V trimming: 10 bases; J trimming: 5 bases; junction bases outside the gene matches: 11.

This clonotype was detected many times. The chain has TRBV7-2 and TRBJ1-1, with a tentative D call TRBD1 (6 bases). CDR3 length: 13 amino acids. Germline-derived CDR1 and CDR2 are SGHTA and FQGNSA. V was pared by 2 bases and J by 5 bases, with 9 bases between. The CDR3 is CASSLTGRTEAFF. The CDR3 DNA reads as TGTGCCAGCAGCTTAACAGGGAGGACTGAAGCTTTCTTT. The variable domain in full, completed from reference TRBV7-2 and TRBJ1-1, reads GAGVSQSPSNKVTEKGKDVELRCDPISGHTALYWYRQSLGQGLEFLIYFQGNSAPDKSGLPSDRFSAERTGGSVSTLTIQRTQQEDSAVYLCASSLTGRTEAFFGQGTRLTVV.

This chain connects TRBV19 to TRBJ1-5, with 12 bases aligning to TRBD1. The germline V gene has CDR1 LNHDA and CDR2 SQIVND (reference sequence). Losses at the gene ends were 6 bases for V and 7 bases for J; bases not matched to a gene: 13. There are 17 residues in the CDR3. The DNA of the CDR3 is TGTGCCAGTAGCAACGTAATGGGACAGGGGGCGATCCAGCCCCAGCATTTT. Its protein is CASSNVMGQGAIQPQHF.

The V call is TRBV19, the J call TRBJ2-2, with D perhaps matching TRBD1 or TRBD2 (5 bases each). CDR3 length equals 16 residues. The V and J ends lost 6 bases and 5 bases respectively, with 19 bases between them. Germline lookup yields CDR1 LNHDA and CDR2 SQIVND (reference sequence). CDR3: CASSPQGSGRTGELFF. The CDR3 coding sequence is TGTGCCAGTAGCCCCCAGGGCAGCGGTAGGACCGGGGAGCTGTTTTTT. The full variable domain, completed using reference TRBV19 and TRBJ2-2, is DGGITQSPKYLFRKEGQNVTLSCEQNLNHDAMYWYRQDPGQGLRLIYYSQIVNDFQKGDIAEGYSVSREKKESFPLTVTSAQKNPTAFYLCASSPQGSGRTGELFFGEGSRLTVL.

This clonotype has only a few counts. This chain joins TRBV16 and TRBJ1-2, with D perhaps TRBD1 (5 bases). Germline V gene lookup returns CDR1 KGHSY and CDR2 FQNENV. The CDR3 loop spans 13 amino acids. V gave up 0 bases and J gave up 8 bases, with 10 bases separating them. The CDR3 loop is CASSQSRGDGYTF. DNA for the CDR3: TGTGCCAGCAGCCAATCGAGGGGTGACGGCTACACCTTC.

The V gene is TRBV5-1, the J gene TRBJ2-7; perhaps TRBD2 as D (6 bases). Germline CDR1 and CDR2: SGHRS and YFSETQ. CDR3 length equals 13 residues. The V and J ends lost 0 bases and 9 bases respectively, with 13 bases between them. The CDR3 DNA follows: TGCGCCAGCAGCTTGGGGGGAGGCCCAGGGCAGTACTTC. Translated: CASSLGGGPGQYF.

This clonotype was seen a single time. This chain connects TRBV2 to TRBJ2-5; tentatively, D is TRBD1 (5 bases). This CDR3 spans 13 amino acids. In germline, CDR1 is SNHLY, CDR2 FYNNEI. Trimming took 2 bases from V and 9 from J, leaving 13 bases between them. CDR3 in DNA: TGTGCCAGCAGTGAAAGGGGAATACAGCCCCAGTACTTC. Translation: CASSERGIQPQYF.

Points on this clonotype: This clone may be a read error of a much larger clone one base away. This chain connects TRBV7-9 to TRBJ2-7, with 11 positions matching TRBD2. The J segment lost 9 bases and the V segment lost 5 bases, leaving 12 bases of the junction unmatched. There are 15 residues in the CDR3. Germline V CDR1 and CDR2: SEHNR, FQNEAQ (reference sequence). The CDR3 sequence: CASSTASGRKDGQYF. DNA of the CDR3: TGTGCCAGCAGCACCGCTAGCGGGAGGAAGGACGGGCAGTACTTC.

This clonotype was counted many times. V is TRBV12-3 or TRBV12-4 and J is TRBJ1-3; no clear D gene. Trimming cost V 7 bases and J 0 bases, with 10 bases left between them. This CDR3 comprises 14 residues. In DNA, the CDR3 is TGTGCCAGCACCTCGTCCCGCTCTGGAAACACCATATATTTT. Its protein product is CASTSSRSGNTIYF.

As for this clonotype: The CDR3 does not end in the conserved phenylalanine or tryptophan, so this is likely a read error. Because the CDR3's place on the DNA is in doubt, the DNA is left out and the CDR3 is given as listed by TCRdb. The rearrangement joins TRBV7-8 to TRBJ2-2. The CDR3 totals 12 residues, both ends included. Germline V gene sequence: CDR1 SGHVS, CDR2 FQNEAQ. The CDR3 region is CASSLAEADRAG.

The rearrangement uses TRBV20-1 and TRBJ1-5; possible D gene TRBD1, 6 bases. The CDR3 contains 12 residues. In germline, CDR1 is DFQATT, CDR2 SNEGSKA (reference sequence). The V end was cut by 1 base, the J end by 11 bases, with 12 bases between. The CDR3 region has the DNA TGCAGTGCTAGAGGCAGGGGCAAGGCCCAGCATTTT. Amino acid sequence: CSARGRGKAQHF.

This clonotype was detected a few times. The chain has TRBV20-1 and TRBJ1-2; 9 bases line up with TRBD1. The ends lost 8 bases at V and 8 bases at J; junction bases unmatched: 12. Germline-derived CDR1 and CDR2 are DFQATT and SNEGSKA (reference sequence). The CDR3 is 13 amino acids. Here the CDR3 DNA reads TGCAGTACTAACTTACAGGGGGCAGGAGGCTACACCTTC. Protein product: CSTNLQGAGGYTF.

The rearrangement links TRBV5-1 to TRBJ1-3; a weak D match, TRBD1 (5 bases). V gave up 3 bases and J gave up 8 bases, with 15 bases separating them. This CDR3 region has 14 residues. Germline V gene sequence: CDR1 SGHRS, CDR2 YFSETQ. The CDR3 region is CASSYQAGEDTIYF. The CDR3 bases are TGCGCCAGCAGCTACCAGGCGGGGGAAGACACCATATATTTT.

This clonotype was observed many times. The rearrangement joins TRBV29-1 to TRBJ2-7; D not certain. V was cut by 4 bases and J by 3 bases, with 10 bases left in between. This CDR3 region has 12 residues. Germline CDR1 and CDR2: SQVTM and ANQGSEA. CDR3 nucleotides: TGCAGCGTTGTTGTCACCTTCTACGAGCAGTACTTC. The encoded protein is CSVVVTFYEQYF.

A single count supports this clonotype. This chain joins TRBV2 and TRBJ1-4; 9 nucleotides line up with TRBD1. Trimming at V came to 6 bases and at J to 4 bases, leaving 0 bases not matched to a gene. Per the germline V gene, CDR1 is SNHLY and CDR2 is FYNNEI. The CDR3 contains 13 residues. The CDR3: CASRDRGNEKLFF. CDR3 DNA: TGTGCCAGCAGGGACAGGGGTAATGAAAAACTGTTTTTT.

The chain has TRBV20-1 and TRBJ2-2; 10 bases align to TRBD1. CDR3 length equals 16 residues. V dropped 3 bases and J dropped 6; count of bases not matched to a gene: 10. Germline CDR1 reads DFQATT; CDR2 reads SNEGSKA (reference sequence). The CDR3 protein is CSASDTGTGAAGELFF. The CDR3 DNA reads TGCAGTGCTAGCGATACCGGGACAGGGGCGGCCGGGGAGCTGTTTTTT.

In its sample, this clonotype was seen many times. The chain uses TRBV7-2 and TRBJ1-6; 10 bases match TRBD1. Trimming at V came to 4 bases and at J to 10 bases, leaving 10 bases not matched to a gene. CDR3 length equals 16 residues. Per the germline V gene, CDR1 is SGHTA and CDR2 is FQGNSA. CDR3 bases: TGTGCCAGCAGCTCCCTGGGACAGGGGCAGGGATCACCCCTCCACTTT. Translation gives CASSSLGQGQGSPLHF.

The chain joins TRBV5-1 to TRBJ2-2, with TRBD1 identical over 8 bases. CDR1 and CDR2 from the germline V gene are SGHRS and YFSETQ. CDR3 size: 15 residues. Losses at the gene ends were 4 bases for V and 7 bases for J; bases not matched to a gene: 9. This chain's CDR3 is CASSPTGTGIGELFF. The CDR3 DNA sequence: TGCGCCAGCAGCCCGACCGGGACAGGAATCGGGGAGCTGTTTTTT.

This clonotype appeared a single time. A much larger clone sits a single nucleotide away, making a read error possible. The chain joins TRBV7-8 to TRBJ1-4, with D perhaps matching TRBD1 (6 bases). Germline CDR1 and CDR2: SGHVS and FQNEAQ. The CDR3 extends over 14 amino acids. CDR3 sequence (DNA): TGTGCCAGCAGCTTAGGGGGGCCTAATGAAAAACTGTCTTTT. Translated, it gives CASSLGGPNEKLSF.

The chain has TRBV4-3 and TRBJ1-4; TRBD1 is a possible D gene (5 bases). The CDR3 loop spans 17 amino acids. Trimming pared 0 bases from V and 7 bases from J, leaving 18 bases between. The germline V gene has CDR1 LGHNA and CDR2 YSLEER. The CDR3 region has the DNA TGCGCCAGCAGCCAAGAGAGCGCGGGACCTCTCTCTGAAAAACTGTTTTTT. Protein product: CASSQESAGPLSEKLFF.

The chain recombines TRBV3-1 with TRBJ1-2; D remains ambiguous. V lost 4 bases, J lost 0 bases, and 12 bases lay in between. The length of the CDR3 is 15 residues. Germline-derived CDR1 and CDR2 are LGHDT and YNNKEL (reference sequence). The CDR3 here is CASSLSHIANYGYTF. CDR3 nucleotides: TGTGCCAGCAGCCTAAGCCACATAGCTAACTATGGCTACACCTTC.

This clonotype was detected ten times or more. The rearrangement links TRBV29-1 to TRBJ1-5; 8 nucleotides agree with TRBD1. CDR1 SQVTM and CDR2 ANQGSEA come from the germline V gene. The CDR3 loop spans 14 amino acids. V trimming: 6 bases; J trimming: 2 bases; junction bases outside the gene matches: 6. The CDR3: CSVRTGSGNQPQHF. The CDR3 DNA is TGCAGCGTCCGGACAGGGTCGGGCAATCAGCCCCAGCATTTT.